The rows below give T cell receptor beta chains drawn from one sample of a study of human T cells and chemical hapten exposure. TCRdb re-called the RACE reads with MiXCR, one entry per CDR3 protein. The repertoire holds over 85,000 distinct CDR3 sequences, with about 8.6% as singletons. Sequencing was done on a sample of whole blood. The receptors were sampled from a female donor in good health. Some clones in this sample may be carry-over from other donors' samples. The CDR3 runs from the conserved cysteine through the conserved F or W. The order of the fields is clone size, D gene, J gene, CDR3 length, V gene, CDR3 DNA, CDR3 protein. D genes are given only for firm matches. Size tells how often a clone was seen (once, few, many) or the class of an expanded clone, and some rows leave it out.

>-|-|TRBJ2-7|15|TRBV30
TGTGCCTGGAGTGTACGTGGCAGCAGCTCCTACGAGCAGTACTTC
CAWSVRGSSSYEQYF
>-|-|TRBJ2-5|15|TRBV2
TGTGCCAGCAGTCCGGGCCCGAATAACCTAGAGACCCAGTACTTC
CASSPGPNNLETQYF
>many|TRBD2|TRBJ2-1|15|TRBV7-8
TGTGCCAGCAGCCCCCTCCTAGCGGATTACAATGAGCAGTTCTTC
CASSPLLADYNEQFF
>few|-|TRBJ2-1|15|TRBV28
TGTGCCACCGACAGAGCGGGTGCGGCATACAATGAGCAGTTCTTC
CATDRAGAAYNEQFF
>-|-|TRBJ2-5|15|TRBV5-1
TGCGCCAGCAGCTTCTGGGACACCTTTCGAGAGACCCAGTACTTC
CASSFWDTFRETQYF
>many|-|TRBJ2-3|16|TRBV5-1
TGCGCCAGCAGCTTGGACACTAGCTGGGGGACAGATACGCAGTATTTT
CASSLDTSWGTDTQYF
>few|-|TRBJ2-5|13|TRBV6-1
TGTGCCAGCAGGACAACGTACCAAGAGACCCAGTACTTC
CASRTTYQETQYF
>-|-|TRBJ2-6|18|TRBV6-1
TGTGCCAGCAGTGAAGCCCCCCCGGAGTACTCTGGGGCCAACGTCCTGACTTTC
CASSEAPPEYSGANVLTF
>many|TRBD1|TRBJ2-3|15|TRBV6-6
TGTGCCAGCAGCCTACCGGGACAGGGTCAAGATACGCAGTATTTT
CASSLPGQGQDTQYF
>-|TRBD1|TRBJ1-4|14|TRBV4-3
TGCGCCAGCAGCCAAGGGACAGGGGACGAAAAACTGTTTTTT
CASSQGTGDEKLFF
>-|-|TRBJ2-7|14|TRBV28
TGTGCCAGCAGTTCAGGGGGACTTACCTACGAGCAGTACTTC
CASSSGGLTYEQYF
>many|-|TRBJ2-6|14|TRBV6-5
TGTGCCAGCAGTTACGAGCCTGGGGCCAACGTCCTGACTTTC
CASSYEPGANVLTF
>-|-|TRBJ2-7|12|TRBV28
TGTGCCAGCAGTTTATGGGCCTACGAGCAGTACTTC
CASSLWAYEQYF
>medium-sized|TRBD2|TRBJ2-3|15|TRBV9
TGTGCCAGCAAGAAGACTAGCGGGGGAACAGATACGCAGTATTTT
CASKKTSGGTDTQYF
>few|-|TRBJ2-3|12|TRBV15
TGTGCCACCAGCAGAGATACGGATACGCAGTATTTT
CATSRDTDTQYF
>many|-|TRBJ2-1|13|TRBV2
TGTGCCAAGGAGACTAACTCCTACAATGAGCAGTTCTTC
CAKETNSYNEQFF
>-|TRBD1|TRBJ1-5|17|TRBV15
TGTGCCACCAGCAGAGATCCGGGACAGGGTAACAATCAGCCCCAGCATTTT
CATSRDPGQGNNQPQHF
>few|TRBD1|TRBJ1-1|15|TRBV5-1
TGCGCCAGCAGCCAAACATCCAGGGGGGACACTGAAGCTTTCTTT
CASSQTSRGDTEAFF
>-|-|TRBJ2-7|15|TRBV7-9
TGTGCCAGCAGTCCACGCCGGGACAAATCCTACGAGCAGTACTTC
CASSPRRDKSYEQYF
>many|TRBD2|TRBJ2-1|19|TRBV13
TGTGCCAGCAGCTTAGGCGCGGGACTAGCGGAGAGCTCCTACAATGAGCAGTTCTTC
CASSLGAGLAESSYNEQFF
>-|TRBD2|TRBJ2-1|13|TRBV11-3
TGTGCCAGCAGTAATAGCGGGAGTCTTGAGCAGTTCTTC
CASSNSGSLEQFF
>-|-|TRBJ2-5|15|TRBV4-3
TGCGCCAGCAGCCAAGATTACGGCAGCGAAGAGACCCAGTACTTC
CASSQDYGSEETQYF
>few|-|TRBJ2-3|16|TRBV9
TGTGCCAGCAGCGCAGCCGGGACTTCCTTCACAGATACGCAGTATTTT
CASSAAGTSFTDTQYF
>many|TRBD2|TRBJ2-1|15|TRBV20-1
TGCAGTGCTAGAGATAGCGGGAGCTCCTACAATGAGCAGTTCTTC
CSARDSGSSYNEQFF
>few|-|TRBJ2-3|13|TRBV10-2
TGCGCCAGCAGTCGATTTAGAGAAGATACGCAGTATTTT
CASSRFREDTQYF
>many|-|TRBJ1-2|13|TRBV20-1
TGCAGTGCTACAGGGGATGCGAACTATGGCTACACCTTC
CSATGDANYGYTF
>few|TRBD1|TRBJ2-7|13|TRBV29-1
TGCAGCGCAATCAGGACAGGAATGTACGAGCAGTACTTC
CSAIRTGMYEQYF
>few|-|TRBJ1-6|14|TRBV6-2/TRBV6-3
TGTGCCAGCACTCTACAGGGAAGGAATTCACCCCTCCACTTT
CASTLQGRNSPLHF
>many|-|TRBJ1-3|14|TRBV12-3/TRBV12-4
TGTGCCAGCAGTTTTGCAGGGCACGGAAACACCATATATTTT
CASSFAGHGNTIYF
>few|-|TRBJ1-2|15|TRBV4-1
TGCGCCAGCAGCCAAGATTTGCAGCGCTACTATGGCTACACCTTC
CASSQDLQRYYGYTF
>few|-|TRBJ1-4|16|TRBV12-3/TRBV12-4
TGTGCCAGCAGTGAATACCTAGGTCAAACTAATGAAAAACTGTTTTTT
CASSEYLGQTNEKLFF
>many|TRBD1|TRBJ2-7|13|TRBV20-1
TGCAGTGCTAGCCAGGGGGTTGGGAGCGAGCAGTACTTC
CSASQGVGSEQYF
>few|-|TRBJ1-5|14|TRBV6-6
TGTGCCAGCAGAAAGGACGGGACCAATCAGCCCCAGCATTTT
CASRKDGTNQPQHF
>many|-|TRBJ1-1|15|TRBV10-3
TGTGCCATCAGTGAGTCGATGGCAGTGAACACTGAAGCTTTCTTT
CAISESMAVNTEAFF
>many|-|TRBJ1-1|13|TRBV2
TGTGCCAGCAGTGAATCAGGGAGAGGTGAAGCTTTCTTT
CASSESGRGEAFF
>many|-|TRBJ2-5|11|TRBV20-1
TGCAGCAAAAGGGTAATTGAGACCCAGTACTTC
CSKRVIETQYF